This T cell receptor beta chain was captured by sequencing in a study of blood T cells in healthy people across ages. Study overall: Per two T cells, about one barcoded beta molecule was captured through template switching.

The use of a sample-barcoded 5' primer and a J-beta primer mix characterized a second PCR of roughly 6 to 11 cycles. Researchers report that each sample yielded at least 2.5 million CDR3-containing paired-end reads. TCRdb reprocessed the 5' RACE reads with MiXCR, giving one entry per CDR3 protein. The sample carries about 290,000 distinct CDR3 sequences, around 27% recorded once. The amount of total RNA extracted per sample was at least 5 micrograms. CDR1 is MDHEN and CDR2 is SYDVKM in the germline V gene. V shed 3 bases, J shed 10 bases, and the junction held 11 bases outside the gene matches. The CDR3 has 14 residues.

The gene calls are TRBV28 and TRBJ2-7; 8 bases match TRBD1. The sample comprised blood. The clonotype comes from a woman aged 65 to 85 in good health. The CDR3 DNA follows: TGTGCCAGCAGTTTTTTTTCAGGGGGCCCCGTCCAGTACTTC. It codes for CASSFFSGGPVQYF.